Each of the 2 T cell receptor beta chains below was sequenced from the same sample in a study of cytomegalovirus exposure and HLA in healthy donors. The PCR had 60 Vbeta and 13 Jbeta primers. Produced via immunoSEQ multiplex PCR; TCRdb's table is partial and in-frame only. The sample has approximately 70,000 clones; roughly 80% are singletons. The sequencing sample was made of PBMCs. The receptors come from a woman in her 30s in good health and CMV-seronegative.

This clone has only one observation. The chain has TRBV7-2 and TRBJ1-3; no clear D gene. Germline CDR1 and CDR2: SGHTA and FQGNSA. The CDR3 has 16 amino acids. V was trimmed by 5 bases and J by 0 bases, leaving 14 bases between them. DNA for the CDR3: TGTGCCAGCAGCGTACTACCATCGAGCTCTGGAAACACCATATATTTT. Translating it yields CASSVLPSSSGNTIYF.

The gene calls are TRBV7-6 and TRBJ1-4, with D tentatively TRBD1 (5 bases). CDR1 SGHVS and CDR2 FNYEAQ come from the germline V gene. V was clipped by 8 bases and J by 3 bases, with 13 bases between them. This CDR3 region has 14 residues. This CDR3 reads CASGGGDPNEKLFF. The CDR3 nucleotides are TGTGCCAGCGGCGGGGGAGATCCTAATGAAAAACTGTTTTTT.